This T cell receptor beta chain was captured in a study of CD8+ T cells in alopecia areata. The wider study: Tofacitinib was taken orally by treated patients, and the dose was 5 to 10 mg twice daily. Study results and caveats: In scalp and blood, many expanded lesional clones persisted during tofacitinib. Expanded CD8+ clones among the top 100, as well as scalp clonality, were significantly decreased by tofacitinib.

In each case, RNA was isolated and then reverse transcribed into cDNA as the sequencing template. Method: immunoSEQ multiplex PCR; TCRdb's copy keeps in-frame clones and lacks some. The table has about 180,000 clones, 45% to 60% seen once; the top ten hold over 9%. The CDR3 loop spans 12 amino acids. Germline CDR1 is SGHRS and CDR2 is YFSETQ. With 9 bases removed from V and 2 bases from J, the gap between germline ends came to 12 bases. This clone was seen only a few times. The target antigen is unknown. This sample's treatment: oral pan-JAK inhibitor, 5-10 mg twice daily. Peripheral blood and lesional scalp punch biopsies were taken from alopecia areata patients.

The J gene is TRBJ2-7, the V gene TRBV5-1; D is perhaps TRBD1 (7 bases). The receptor's source is a human donor with alopecia areata. The sequences come from CD8+ T cells sorted from blood, collected around week 53, from a patient treated with tofacitinib. The CDR3 sequence is CATRGDTYEQYF. The CDR3 DNA is TGCGCCACCAGGGGGGACACCTACGAGCAGTACTTC. The whole variable domain, filled in from reference TRBV5-1 and TRBJ2-7, reads KAGVTQTPRYLIKTRGQQVTLSCSPISGHRSVSWYQQTPGQGLQFLFEYFSETQRNKGNFPGRFSGRQFSNSRSEMNVSTLELGDSALYLCATRGDTYEQYFGPGTRLTVT.